Following are 6 T cell receptor beta chains from one sample sequenced in a study of low-dose radiotherapy and immunotherapy resistance in tumors (dated by TCRdb to the early 2020s). What the time point label conveys for this sample: after trial treatment. The treatment or condition label of this sample denotes: LDRT plus nivolumab, ipilimumab, low-dose cyclophosphamide and aspirin (RACIN trial). Reads for this sample came from an Illumina HiSeq 2500. First-strand cDNA was synthesized with Superscript III and a set of TRAV- and TRBV-specific primers, covering both TCRalpha and TCRbeta chains. TCRs were amplified with Phusion for about 21 PCR cycles, with a constant-region primer paired with the adapter attached to the V primers. The raw public data were reprocessed by TCRdb itself: fastp quality trimming at Q25, MiXCR clonotype calling, in-frame beta chains only. All rows with the same CDR3 protein become a single entry with the most common DNA and genes. The sample has under 95,000 distinct CDR3 sequences on record, under 20% of them singletons. The ten largest clones add up to 1.3% to 1.5% of the sample.

The sample in question was PBMCs, obtained after low-dose radiotherapy plus immunotherapy. The receptors come from a male donor with prostate cancer.

This clonotype appeared many times. The CDR3 loop reads CASSRTGPTSGEPYEQYF. The CDR3 DNA reads TGTGCCAGCTCCAGGACAGGGCCAACTAGCGGAGAACCCTACGAGCAGTACTTC. V gene TRBV18 combines with J gene TRBJ2-7; D assignment may be TRBD1 or TRBD2 (8 bases each). Germline lookup yields CDR1 KGHSH and CDR2 LQKENI. The CDR3 is 18 amino acids. V lost 6 bases and J lost 2, with 26 bases in between.

This clonotype was found once. This likely came from a read error, as a far larger clone is one base away. This sequence joins TRBV27 and TRBJ2-5; 14 bases line up with TRBD2. Germline V gene lookup returns CDR1 MNHEY and CDR2 SMNVEV (reference sequence). The CDR3 loop spans 19 amino acids. V was clipped by 5 bases and J by 5 bases; unmatched bases: 16. As DNA, the CDR3 is TGTGCCAGCAGTCGATCACGCGGACTAGCGGGAGGTAGATCGGAGACCCAGTACTTC. Its translation is CASSRSRGLAGGRSETQYF.

Many counts were recorded for this clonotype. The chain links TRBV7-2 to TRBJ2-3; TRBD2 matches at 7 bases. This CDR3 region has 16 residues. The J segment lost 0 bases and the V segment lost 2 bases, leaving 5 bases of the junction unmatched. Germline V lookup: CDR1 SGHTA, CDR2 FQGNSA. CDR3 bases: TGTGCCAGCAGCTTATCCCTGGGAGGGAGCACAGATACGCAGTATTTT. Translated: CASSLSLGGSTDTQYF.

In this sample, this clonotype turned up many times. The gene calls are TRBV7-2 and TRBJ2-7, with D maybe TRBD2 (6 bases). This CDR3 has 16 residues. The germline V gene encodes CDR1 SGHTA and CDR2 FQGNSA. Trimming cost V 4 bases and J 2 bases, with 18 bases left between them. The CDR3 DNA reads as TGTGCCAGCAGCTCCCCTCTCGACGGGAGCCCCTACGAGCAGTACTTC. It codes for CASSSPLDGSPYEQYF.

This clonotype was counted ten times or more. The V gene is TRBV7-3, the J gene TRBJ2-3, with D unresolved. Germline V gene sequence: CDR1 SGHTA, CDR2 FQGTGA. Trimming removed 5 bases from V and 4 bases from J, with 7 bases in between. The CDR3 contains 12 residues. DNA for the CDR3: TGTGCCAGCAGCCCTAATCCAGATACGCAGTATTTT. This gives the protein CASSPNPDTQYF.

At least ten counts were recorded for this clonotype. This rearrangement joins TRBV24-1 to TRBJ2-1, with unresolved D. Germline V gives CDR1 KGHDR, CDR2 SFDVKD. Trimming took 3 bases from V and 9 from J, leaving 11 bases between them. The CDR3 length is 13 residues. The CDR3 loop is CATSDHLLGEQFF. As DNA, the CDR3 is TGTGCCACCAGTGATCATCTCTTGGGTGAGCAGTTCTTC.